One T cell receptor beta chain is described in this entry. This sample was included in a study of blood T cell repertoires in COVID-19. Study-wide context: The origin of the acute and convalescent COVID-19 samples was the United States, Italy and Spain.

Source study methods: Quantification of nucleated cells was approximated via reference gene primer amplification. This table comes from immunoSEQ multiplex PCR, and its TCRdb copy is limited to in-frame clones, with some not included. The DNA gave D and trimming, while V, J and clone size come from that table. Of more than 55,000 clones listed, around 87% are singletons. Trimming removed 4 bases at V and 3 bases at J, with 12 bases between. This CDR3 region has 14 residues. Germline CDR1 reads MNHNY; CDR2 reads SVGAGI (reference sequence). The chain couples TRBV6-6 to TRBJ1-1; D remains unclear. The sample was peripheral blood. The receptor was isolated from a woman aged 55-70 years with COVID-19, enrolled during active disease. The CDR3, as DNA: TGTGCCAGCAGTTCGGCGGGGAGGGACACTGAAGCTTTCTTT. Amino acid sequence: CASSSAGRDTEAFF.